What follows are 25 T cell receptor beta chains derived from one specimen sequenced in a study of cytomegalovirus exposure and HLA in healthy donors. Primers included in the PCR were 60 Vbeta and 13 Jbeta primers. The assay was immunoSEQ multiplex PCR, and TCRdb's table has in-frame clones only and misses some. The sample carries about 90,000 clones, around 85% recorded once. Specimen: PBMCs. These receptor sequences come from a man between 18 and 29 years old in good health and CMV-seronegative.

DNA of the CDR3: TGTGCCAGCAGCACTAGCGGGACCCCCTACAATGAGCAGTTCTTC. This gives the protein CASSTSGTPYNEQFF. The chain combines TRBV9 with TRBJ2-1, with 10 bases identical to TRBD2. CDR1 SGDLS and CDR2 YYNGEE come from the germline V gene. This CDR3 spans 15 amino acids. Unmatched junction bases numbered 3, after V lost 4 bases and J lost 2 bases.

The chain uses TRBV29-1 and TRBJ2-5, with D possibly TRBD1 on 5 matching bases. The CDR3 runs 14 residues. Germline V gene sequence: CDR1 SQVTM, CDR2 ANQGSEA. The V end lost 4 bases, the J end lost 3 bases, and 15 bases lay between the germline ends. This CDR3 is CSVAFGAGKETQYF. The CDR3 DNA sequence: TGCAGCGTTGCTTTTGGGGCAGGGAAAGAGACCCAGTACTTC.

The chain employs TRBV30 and TRBJ2-3; no clear D gene. The V end was cut by 5 bases, the J end by 2 bases, with 5 bases between. The CDR3 runs 11 residues. CDR1 is GTSNPN and CDR2 is SVGIG in the germline V gene (reference sequence). The DNA for the CDR3 is TGTGCCTGGGAGGACACAGATACGCAGTATTTT. Translation: CAWEDTDTQYF.

This chain uses TRBV2 with TRBJ2-2; 8 bases agree with TRBD1. Germline CDR1 is SNHLY and CDR2 is FYNNEI. CDR3 length equals 15 residues. The CDR3 region is CAQRRQGASTGELFF. CDR3 in DNA: TGTGCTCAGCGGAGGCAGGGGGCATCGACCGGGGAGCTGTTTTTT.

The J gene is TRBJ2-1, the V gene TRBV5-1; D call uncertain. The CDR3 has 11 residues. Trimming removed 2 bases at V and 8 bases at J, with 5 bases between. Germline V gene lookup returns CDR1 SGHRS and CDR2 YFSETQ. The DNA of the CDR3 is TGCGCCAGCAGCTTACGGGATGAGCAGTTCTTC. Translating it yields CASSLRDEQFF.

Only one count was recorded for this clone. This chain links TRBV30 with TRBJ2-5; no firm D call. V lost 4 bases and J lost 4, with 10 bases in between. Germline CDR1 and CDR2: GTSNPN and SVGIG (reference sequence). The CDR3 extends over 12 amino acids. The CDR3 loop is CAWKLISETQYF. In nucleotides, the CDR3 is TGTGCCTGGAAACTAATATCAGAGACCCAGTACTTC.

The rearrangement joins TRBV27 to TRBJ1-5; 7 bases are a match to TRBD1. This CDR3 is 15 amino acids long. Germline V gene lookup returns CDR1 MNHEY and CDR2 SMNVEV (reference sequence). Losses at the gene ends were 2 bases for V and 4 bases for J; bases not matched to a gene: 5. In DNA, the CDR3 is TGTGCCAGCAGTTTAGTAAGGGGGCCGAATCAGCCCCAGCATTTT. Amino acid sequence: CASSLVRGPNQPQHF.

The gene calls are TRBV29-1 and TRBJ2-7; tentatively, D is TRBD2 (5 bases). Germline V CDR1 and CDR2: SQVTM, ANQGSEA. Trimming cost V 4 bases and J 2 bases, with 15 bases left between them. This CDR3 has 14 residues. CDR3 in DNA: TGCAGCGTTGCGGGAAAGGTTGAAGCCTACGAGCAGTACTTC. It codes for CSVAGKVEAYEQYF.

The CDR3 DNA follows: TGTGCCAGCCTCTCGCGGGCTAGCGGGGGTCACAATGAGCAGTTCTTC. This encodes CASLSRASGGHNEQFF. V and J are TRBV9 and TRBJ2-1; TRBD2 agrees at 10 bases. The CDR3 extends over 16 amino acids. Germline V gives CDR1 SGDLS, CDR2 YYNGEE. Trimming removed 7 bases from V and 5 bases from J; junction bases left unmatched: 12. Full variable domain (rest looked up from reference TRBV9 and TRBJ2-1): DSGVTQTPKHLITATGQRVTLRCSPRSGDLSVYWYQQSLDQGLQFLIQYYNGEERAKGNILERFSAQQFPDLHSELNLSSLELGDSALYFCASLSRASGGHNEQFFGPGTRLTVL.

J is TRBJ2-4 and V is TRBV6-1, with 8 nucleotides matching TRBD2. V was clipped by 3 bases and J by 8 bases; unmatched bases: 3. The germline V gene encodes CDR1 MNHNS and CDR2 SASEGT. This CDR3 comprises 13 residues. The DNA for the CDR3 is TGTGCCAGCAGTGACGGGAGGGCTGACATTCAGTACTTC. This codes for CASSDGRADIQYF.

This clone was recorded once. The chain recombines TRBV19 with TRBJ1-5, with D tentatively TRBD1 (5 bases). Trimming stripped 7 bases from V and 3 bases from J, with 10 bases between. This CDR3 has 13 amino acids. Per germline, CDR1 LNHDA and CDR2 SQIVND (reference sequence). CDR3 coding DNA: TGTGCCAGTAACGTGGGGCCCAATCAGCCCCAGCATTTT. Amino acid sequence: CASNVGPNQPQHF. Full variable domain (remainder filled in from reference TRBV19 and TRBJ1-5): DGGITQSPKYLFRKEGQNVTLSCEQNLNHDAMYWYRQDPGQGLRLIYYSQIVNDFQKGDIAEGYSVSREKKESFPLTVTSAQKNPTAFYLCASNVGPNQPQHFGDGTRLSIL.

The V call is TRBV5-1, the J call TRBJ1-2; 11 bases are shared with TRBD1. J was trimmed by 6 bases and V by 4 bases; bases with no gene match: 5. The CDR3 runs 14 residues. Per the germline V gene, CDR1 is SGHRS and CDR2 is YFSETQ. The chain's CDR3 is CASSKGQGAHGYTF. DNA of the CDR3: TGCGCCAGCAGCAAAGGACAGGGGGCACATGGCTACACCTTC. The full variable domain, its missing parts supplied by reference TRBV5-1 and TRBJ1-2, is KAGVTQTPRYLIKTRGQQVTLSCSPISGHRSVSWYQQTPGQGLQFLFEYFSETQRNKGNFPGRFSGRQFSNSRSEMNVSTLELGDSALYLCASSKGQGAHGYTFGSGTRLTVV.

As for this clone: Likely a read error: the CDR3 ends without its conserved phenylalanine or tryptophan. The gene calls are TRBV7-7 and TRBJ2-2, with D perhaps matching TRBD2 (5 bases). Looked up from germline, CDR1 is SSHAT and CDR2 is FNYEAQ (reference sequence). This CDR3 contains 14 residues. The DNA for the CDR3 is TGTGCTAGCAGCCAAAGCGGATCCACCGGGGAGCTGTTTGTT. Encoded protein: CASSQSGSTGELFV.

This clone was seen a few times. V usage is TRBV7-6 and J usage is TRBJ2-1; 8 bases map to TRBD2. CDR3 length: 13 amino acids. Trimming at V came to 4 bases and at J to 8 bases, leaving 4 bases not matched to a gene. Germline V gene sequence: CDR1 SGHVS, CDR2 FNYEAQ. The CDR3 spells CASSSGLAHEQFF. The CDR3 bases are TGTGCCAGCAGCTCCGGACTAGCCCATGAGCAGTTCTTC.

The chain is built from TRBV6-5 and TRBJ2-7, with D possibly being TRBD1 (5 bases). V shed 2 bases and J shed 0 bases, with 8 bases lying between them. The CDR3 extends over 14 amino acids. Germline loops: CDR1 MNHEY, CDR2 SVGAGI. CDR3 loop: CASSYGDSSYEQYF. CDR3 in DNA: TGTGCCAGCAGTTACGGTGACAGCTCCTACGAGCAGTACTTC.

With regard to this clone: At one end the junction does not follow the germline gene, possibly because of a read error. The chain is built from TRBV7-9 and TRBJ2-7; 7 positions match TRBD1. Germline CDR1 is SEHNR and CDR2 is FQNEAQ (reference sequence). CDR3 length equals 12 residues. Written as DNA, the CDR3 is TGTTCCAGCAGCCCTGACAGGGCCGAGCAGTACTTC. It translates to CSSSPDRAEQYF.

The rearrangement links TRBV27 to TRBJ2-7, with 12 bases that match TRBD2. The CDR3 has 13 residues. Germline assignment: CDR1 MNHEY and CDR2 SMNVEV (reference sequence). V gave up 10 bases and J gave up 3 bases; unmatched junction bases: 4. CDR3 amino acids: CATGTSGFYEQYV. The CDR3 bases are TGTGCCACCGGGACTAGCGGGTTCTACGAGCAGTACGTC.

The chain carries TRBV5-4 and TRBJ2-5, with 7 bases fitting TRBD2. The V gene's germline CDR1 is SGHNT and CDR2 YYREEE (reference sequence). V dropped 2 bases and J dropped 5; count of bases not matched to a gene: 3. The CDR3 is 13 amino acids. The CDR3 DNA sequence: TGTGCCAGCAGCTTCAGGGAGGGGGAGACCCAGTACTTC. Its translation is CASSFREGETQYF.

The V gene is TRBV6-5, the J gene TRBJ2-7, with D uncertain. The CDR3 runs 12 residues. CDR1 is MNHEY, CDR2 SVGAGI, per germline. V was cut by 5 bases and J by 4 bases, with 9 bases left in between. The CDR3 spells CASSNTGYEQYF. CDR3 nucleotides: TGTGCCAGCAGTAACACCGGGTACGAGCAGTACTTC.

The V gene is TRBV29-1, the J gene TRBJ1-5; 7 bases fit TRBD1. V lost 6 bases to trimming and J lost 1 base; unmatched junction nucleotides: 12. Germline V gene lookup returns CDR1 SQVTM and CDR2 ANQGSEA. The CDR3 spans 16 residues. For the CDR3, the DNA is TGCAGCGTCCAAGGGGCGCCGGGACAGAGCAATCAGCCCCAGCATTTT. Translated: CSVQGAPGQSNQPQHF.

The chain recombines TRBV27 with TRBJ1-6; TRBD1 matches 9 bases. Germline values: CDR1 MNHEY, CDR2 SMNVEV (reference sequence). With V trimmed by 7 bases and J by 0 bases, 13 bases remained unmatched. This CDR3 comprises 19 residues. The CDR3: CASIPPGTGKSSYNSPLHF. The CDR3 bases are TGTGCCAGCATTCCCCCCGGGACAGGGAAGAGCTCCTATAATTCACCCCTCCACTTT.

CDR3 nucleotide sequence: TGTGCCAGCAGCCCGGGACTCCCGCGCGGGGAGCTGTTTTTT. Its translation is CASSPGLPRGELFF. V gene TRBV7-9 combines with J gene TRBJ2-2, with a weak D call TRBD2 (6 bases). Per the germline V gene, CDR1 is SEHNR and CDR2 is FQNEAQ (reference sequence). The CDR3 is 14 amino acids. V dropped 5 bases and J dropped 7 bases, with 14 bases sitting between them.

The chain couples TRBV7-2 to TRBJ2-3, with 9 bases fitting TRBD2. Looked up from germline, CDR1 is SGHTA and CDR2 is FQGNSA. This CDR3 spans 15 amino acids. Unmatched junction bases numbered 3, after V lost 3 bases and J lost 2 bases. CDR3 DNA sequence: TGTGCCAGCAGCTTGGGACTAGCCTACACAGATACGCAGTATTTT. As protein: CASSLGLAYTDTQYF.

The chain uses TRBV27 and TRBJ2-2; TRBD1 matches at 7 bases. The CDR3 covers 15 residues. CDR1 is MNHEY, CDR2 SMNVEV, per germline (reference sequence). Trimming removed 4 bases from V and 0 bases from J; junction bases left unmatched: 2. CDR3 sequence (DNA): TGTGCCAGCAGTTCCGGACAGGCGAACACCGGGGAGCTGTTTTTT. Encoded protein: CASSSGQANTGELFF.

The rearrangement links TRBV15 to TRBJ2-7; D unresolved. Trimming left V 0 bases short and J 2 bases short, with 8 bases between. CDR3 size: 14 residues. CDR1 is LNHNV, CDR2 YYDKDF, per germline (reference sequence). The CDR3 DNA is TGTGCCACCAGCAGAGATCAAAGCCCCTACGAGCAGTACTTC. This encodes CATSRDQSPYEQYF.